The present entry profiles one TCR beta chain with its context. Authors' analysis steps: Amplification of reference gene primers provided the estimated nucleated cell counts. Only in-frame clones appear in the TCRdb table, and some are missing; sequencing was by immunoSEQ multiplex PCR. The V and J calls and clone size are taken from that table; D and trimming were inferred from the DNA. The sample includes 90,000 to 100,000 clones, 72% seen only once; the top ten take 20% to 25%. The source of the sample is a study of blood T cell repertoires in COVID-19. Looking at the study overall: PBMCs, B-cell-depleted T cells, or T cells were the source of the cDNA or gDNA that made up the material.

With 3 bases clipped from V and 5 bases from J, the junction kept 13 bases outside the gene matches. The CDR3 runs to 17 residues. Germline V lookup: CDR1 WNHNN, CDR2 SYGVQD (reference sequence). The V call is TRBV10-1, the J call TRBJ2-3; TRBD2 matches 8 bases. The TCR comes from a woman aged 60-70 years in a cohort sampled during active or convalescent COVID-19. Sequenced sample: peripheral blood. The CDR3 DNA is TGCGCCAGCAGTGAACTAGATCCGGGACTAGGGAGAGATACGCAGTATTTT. Translating it yields CASSELDPGLGRDTQYF.